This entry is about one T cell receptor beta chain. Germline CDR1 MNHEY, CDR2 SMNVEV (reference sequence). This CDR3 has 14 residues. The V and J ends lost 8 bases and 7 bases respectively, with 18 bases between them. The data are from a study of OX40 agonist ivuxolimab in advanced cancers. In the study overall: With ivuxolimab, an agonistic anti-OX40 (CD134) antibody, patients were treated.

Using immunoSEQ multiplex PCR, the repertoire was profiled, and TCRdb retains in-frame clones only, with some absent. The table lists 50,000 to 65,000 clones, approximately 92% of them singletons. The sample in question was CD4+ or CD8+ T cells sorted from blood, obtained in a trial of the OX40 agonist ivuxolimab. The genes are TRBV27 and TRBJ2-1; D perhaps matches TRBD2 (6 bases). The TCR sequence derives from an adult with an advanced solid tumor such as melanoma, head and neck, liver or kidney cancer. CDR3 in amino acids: CASGLGGGQNEQFF. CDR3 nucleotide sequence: TGTGCCAGCGGCCTTGGGGGAGGTCAGAATGAGCAGTTCTTC.